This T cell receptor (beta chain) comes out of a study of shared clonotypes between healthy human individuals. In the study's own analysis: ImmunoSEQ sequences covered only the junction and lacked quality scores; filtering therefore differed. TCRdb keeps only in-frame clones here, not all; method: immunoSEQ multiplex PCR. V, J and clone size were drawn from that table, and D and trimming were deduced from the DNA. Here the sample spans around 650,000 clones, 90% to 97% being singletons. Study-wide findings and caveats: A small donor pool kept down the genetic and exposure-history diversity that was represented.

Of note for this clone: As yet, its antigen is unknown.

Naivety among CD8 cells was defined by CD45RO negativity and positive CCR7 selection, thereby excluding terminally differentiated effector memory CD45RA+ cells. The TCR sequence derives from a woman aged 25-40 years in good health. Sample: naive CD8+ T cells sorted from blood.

The DNA for the CDR3 is TGTGCCAGCAGTCAAACCGCGACAGGGTACGGGCAGTTCTTC. It encodes CASSQTATGYGQFF. The V and J genes are TRBV27 and TRBJ2-1; 7 bases are shared with TRBD1. CDR1 MNHEY and CDR2 SMNVEV come from the germline V gene (reference sequence). The J segment lost 12 bases and the V segment lost 5 bases, leaving 13 bases of the junction unmatched. The CDR3 has 14 amino acids.